A single sample gave rise to the 28 T cell receptor beta chains below, sequenced in a study of shared clonotypes between healthy human individuals. Here immunoSEQ multiplex PCR was the method, and the copy in TCRdb shows in-frame clones only, minus some. The sample holds 400,000 to 550,000 clones, about 80% seen once. Sequencing was carried out using PBMCs. The receptors here all came from a woman aged 40 to 50 in good health. Some clones in this sample may be carry-over from other donors' samples.

V gene TRBV2 combines with J gene TRBJ2-7; the match to TRBD1 covers 7 bases. CDR3 length: 13 amino acids. Germline V gives CDR1 SNHLY, CDR2 FYNNEI. The trim removed 10 bases at V and 1 base at J, leaving 7 bases unmatched. The CDR3 bases are TGTGCCACTTCAGGGGGTCTGTCCTACGAGCAGTACTTC. It is translated as CATSGGLSYEQYF.

The chain has TRBV9 and TRBJ2-2, with D tentatively TRBD1 or TRBD2 (6 bases each). Trimming took 0 bases from V and 6 from J, leaving 12 bases between them. CDR3 size: 15 residues. Germline V gene data show CDR1 as SGDLS and CDR2 as YYNGEE. CDR3 loop: CASSVVQGGPGELFF. CDR3 nucleotide sequence: TGTGCCAGCAGCGTAGTACAGGGAGGCCCCGGGGAGCTGTTTTTT.

The chain joins TRBV5-4 to TRBJ2-5; D is perhaps TRBD2 (6 bases). The CDR3 runs to 14 residues. The V gene's germline CDR1 is SGHNT and CDR2 YYREEE (reference sequence). Trimming cost V 5 bases and J 1 base, with 12 bases left between them. CDR3 protein: CASRNRDFQETQYF. The CDR3 DNA is TGTGCCAGCAGGAACCGGGACTTCCAAGAGACCCAGTACTTC. Variable domain in full (rest from reference TRBV5-4 and TRBJ2-5): ETGVTQSPTHLIKTRGQQVTLRCSSQSGHNTVSWYQQALGQGPQFIFQYYREEENGRGNFPPRFSGLQFPNYSSELNVNALELDDSALYLCASRNRDFQETQYFGPGTRLLVL.

CDR3 bases: TGTGCCAGCAGTGCAGAGGGGACCTACAATGAGCAGTTCTTC. Amino acid sequence: CASSAEGTYNEQFF. V gene TRBV6-4 combines with J gene TRBJ2-1; D may correspond to TRBD1 or TRBD2 (5 bases each). The CDR3 length is 14 residues. CDR1 is MRHNA and CDR2 is SNTAGT in the germline V gene. The germline V and J ends were trimmed by 4 bases and 2 bases, with 9 bases remaining between them.

V gene TRBV5-8 combines with J gene TRBJ2-5, with D possibly TRBD2 on 6 matching bases. The CDR3 is 15 amino acids. Germline CDR1 and CDR2: SGHTS and YDEGEE. V was shortened by 3 bases and J by 5 bases, with 17 bases between the two germline ends. The CDR3 bases are TGTGCCAGCAGCTACTCAGGTTCCAGCGGGGAGACCCAGTACTTC. It codes for CASSYSGSSGETQYF.

This clone was found once. V and J are TRBV2 and TRBJ2-1, with 10 nucleotides matching TRBD2. This CDR3 is 14 amino acids long. The ends lost 5 bases at V and 3 bases at J; junction bases unmatched: 1. Germline values: CDR1 SNHLY, CDR2 FYNNEI. The CDR3 spells CASSQREGYNEQFF. The CDR3 coding sequence is TGTGCCAGCAGTCAGCGGGAGGGCTACAATGAGCAGTTCTTC.

The genes are TRBV28 and TRBJ1-1; a weak D match, TRBD1 (6 bases). V gave up 6 bases and J gave up 7 bases, with 18 bases separating them. Germline lookup yields CDR1 MDHEN and CDR2 SYDVKM. The CDR3 length is 14 residues. The CDR3 DNA sequence: TGTGCCAGCAGGGGGGACACTCAAACAAATGAAGCTTTCTTT. It specifies CASRGDTQTNEAFF.

The chain is built from TRBV5-1 and TRBJ1-5; no clear D gene. Trimming shortened V by 4 bases and J by 7 bases, and 15 bases separated the two germline ends. This CDR3 contains 14 residues. The V gene's germline CDR1 is SGHRS and CDR2 YFSETQ. The CDR3 DNA is TGCGCCAGCAGCCGGGAGGGTGTCGGGCAGCCCCAGCATTTT. Translated, it gives CASSREGVGQPQHF.

This sequence joins TRBV6-4 and TRBJ1-1, with 11 bases matching TRBD1. Germline CDR1 is MRHNA and CDR2 is SNTAGT. The ends lost 8 bases at V and 3 bases at J; junction bases unmatched: 5. The length of the CDR3 is 14 residues. This chain's CDR3 is CASRDRGFDTEAFF. The CDR3 DNA reads as TGTGCCAGCCGGGACAGGGGGTTTGACACTGAAGCTTTCTTT.

This rearrangement joins TRBV28 to TRBJ1-1, with 8 bases aligning to TRBD1. This CDR3 is built from 12 residues. V dropped 5 bases and J dropped 7; count of bases not matched to a gene: 3. Germline V gene sequence: CDR1 MDHEN, CDR2 SYDVKM. The CDR3, as DNA: TGTGCCAGCAGTGTTGACAGGGGTGAAGCTTTCTTT. Translating it yields CASSVDRGEAFF. Combining the CDR3 with reference TRBV28 and TRBJ1-1 gives the whole variable domain DVKVTQSSRYLVKRTGEKVFLECVQDMDHENMFWYRQDPGLGLRLIYFSYDVKMKEKGDIPEGYSVSREKKERFSLILESASTNQTSMYLCASSVDRGEAFFGQGTRLTVV.

The rearrangement uses TRBV5-1 and TRBJ2-7; 11 nucleotides match TRBD2. Germline values: CDR1 SGHRS, CDR2 YFSETQ. V shed 6 bases, J shed 5 bases, and the junction held 10 bases outside the gene matches. CDR3 length equals 15 residues. The chain's CDR3 is CASIPLAGGPDEQYF. As DNA, the CDR3 is TGCGCCAGCATCCCCTTAGCGGGAGGGCCAGACGAGCAGTACTTC. Together with reference TRBV5-1 and TRBJ2-7, the CDR3 gives the full variable domain: KAGVTQTPRYLIKTRGQQVTLSCSPISGHRSVSWYQQTPGQGLQFLFEYFSETQRNKGNFPGRFSGRQFSNSRSEMNVSTLELGDSALYLCASIPLAGGPDEQYFGPGTRLTVT.

The chain is built from TRBV11-2 and TRBJ2-7; D is uncertain. Germline assignment: CDR1 SGHAT and CDR2 FQNNGV. Trimming removed 0 bases from V and 2 bases from J, with 8 bases in between. The CDR3 consists of 14 residues. CDR3 sequence: CASSLDPATYEQYF. The CDR3 region has the DNA TGTGCCAGCAGCTTAGACCCAGCCACCTACGAGCAGTACTTC.

The genes are TRBV15 and TRBJ2-7, with D perhaps TRBD1 (5 bases). The germline V gene has CDR1 LNHNV and CDR2 YYDKDF (reference sequence). This CDR3 has 14 amino acids. Trimming cost V 5 bases and J 0 bases, with 11 bases left between them. In DNA, the CDR3 is TGTGCCACCAGCTACGGACACCACTCCTACGAGCAGTACTTC. As protein: CATSYGHHSYEQYF.

This clone showed up just once. The chain is built from TRBV25-1 and TRBJ2-7, with D perhaps TRBD1 or TRBD2 (5 bases each). Per germline, CDR1 MGHDK and CDR2 SYGVNS. The CDR3 has 14 residues. V was shortened by 3 bases and J by 2 bases, with 11 bases between the two germline ends. CDR3 amino acids: CASSEFREPYEQYF. The DNA for the CDR3 is TGTGCCAGCAGTGAGTTCAGGGAGCCCTACGAGCAGTACTTC.

V usage is TRBV7-7 and J usage is TRBJ2-2; 11 bases agree with TRBD2. CDR1 is SSHAT and CDR2 is FNYEAQ in the germline V gene (reference sequence). V dropped 5 bases and J dropped 4; count of bases not matched to a gene: 9. The CDR3 is made up of 17 amino acids. For the CDR3, the DNA is TGTGCCAGCAGCCCCTCCCTAGCGGGAGGTATCACCGGGGAGCTGTTTTTT. This codes for CASSPSLAGGITGELFF.

This clone was found once. Within the sample, other DNA sequences also encode this same CDR3. V and J are TRBV5-1 and TRBJ2-7; 9 bases map to TRBD1. Trimming at V came to 2 bases and at J to 3 bases, leaving 6 bases not matched to a gene. Germline V gene data show CDR1 as SGHRS and CDR2 as YFSETQ. The CDR3 is made up of 15 amino acids. The CDR3 bases are TGCGCCAGCAGCTTAGCCCCGGGACAGGGCTACGAGCAGTACTTC. This codes for CASSLAPGQGYEQYF.

This CDR3 reads CASSSRGSGRAPSDNEQFF. Here the CDR3 DNA reads TGCGCCAGCAGCTCCCGGGGTAGCGGGAGGGCTCCTTCCGACAATGAGCAGTTCTTC. The chain employs TRBV5-1 and TRBJ2-1, with TRBD2 identical over 11 bases. J was trimmed by 5 bases and V by 3 bases; bases with no gene match: 16. The length of the CDR3 is 19 residues. Germline CDR1 reads SGHRS; CDR2 reads YFSETQ. Full variable domain (missing parts from reference TRBV5-1 and TRBJ2-1): KAGVTQTPRYLIKTRGQQVTLSCSPISGHRSVSWYQQTPGQGLQFLFEYFSETQRNKGNFPGRFSGRQFSNSRSEMNVSTLELGDSALYLCASSSRGSGRAPSDNEQFFGPGTRLTVL.

The rearrangement links TRBV30 to TRBJ1-2; D possibly corresponds to TRBD1 (6 bases). This CDR3 is built from 12 residues. From germline, CDR1 is GTSNPN and CDR2 SVGIG (reference sequence). Deletions cut 2 bases from V and 7 bases from J, with 11 bases between. The CDR3 nucleotides read TGTGCCTGGAGTCCCATGGGGGCTGGCTACACCTTC. Its protein is CAWSPMGAGYTF.

A few counts support this clone. The chain recombines TRBV19 with TRBJ1-4; TRBD1 agrees at 8 bases. This CDR3 comprises 15 residues. The V gene end was trimmed by 6 bases and the J gene end by 4 bases; junction bases not matched to a gene: 7. Per the germline V gene, CDR1 is LNHDA and CDR2 is SQIVND (reference sequence). The CDR3 protein is CASSLRGRGNEKLFF. As DNA, the CDR3 is TGTGCCAGTAGCCTCAGGGGGCGCGGTAATGAAAAACTGTTTTTT.

This clone was seen only once. The V gene is TRBV6-9, the J gene TRBJ2-1, with 7 bases lining up with TRBD2. Trimming took 4 bases from V and 2 from J; bases not matched to a gene: 8. CDR1 and CDR2 (germline): MNHGY, SVAAGI. This CDR3 region has 16 residues. CDR3 in DNA: TGTGCCAGCAGTTCCGGAGCGGGAAGCGCCTACAATGAGCAGTTCTTC. Translating gives CASSSGAGSAYNEQFF.

V and J are TRBV5-4 and TRBJ2-7; TRBD2 matches at 7 bases. Germline V gene data show CDR1 as SGHNT and CDR2 as YYREEE (reference sequence). V lost 5 bases and J lost 1; bases outside the gene matches: 12. This CDR3 spans 16 amino acids. CDR3 protein: CASSFLGGTDSYEQYF. CDR3 DNA: TGTGCCAGCAGTTTCTTGGGGGGGACTGATTCCTACGAGCAGTACTTC.

The sample holds a few counts of this clone. Other DNA sequences of this sample code for an identical CDR3. The CDR3 coding sequence is TGTGCCAGCACCCAGGGTAATGAAAAACTGTTTTTT. Translating gives CASTQGNEKLFF. The chain joins TRBV28 to TRBJ1-4, with D perhaps matching TRBD1 (5 bases). The germline V gene has CDR1 MDHEN and CDR2 SYDVKM. The CDR3 has 12 amino acids. The V gene lost 7 bases and the J gene lost 4 bases, with 7 bases spanning the gap.

A single count supports this clone. The rearrangement joins TRBV4-1 to TRBJ2-7; D uncertain. The CDR3 sequence is 15 residues long. Germline lookup yields CDR1 MGHRA and CDR2 YSYEKL. Trimming took off 3 bases at V and 7 bases at J, with 19 bases between the two ends. The CDR3 DNA reads TGCGCCAGCAGCCACTATTGGACCGGGCAACAAGAGCAGTACTTC. Protein sequence: CASSHYWTGQQEQYF.

In this sample, this clone turned up a few times. J is TRBJ2-7 and V is TRBV10-1; D call uncertain. The germline V gene encodes CDR1 WNHNN and CDR2 SYGVQD (reference sequence). Trimming left V 2 bases short and J 3 bases short, with 11 bases between. CDR3 length equals 14 residues. The CDR3 spells CASSEGPGYYEQYF. CDR3 in DNA: TGCGCCAGCAGTGAGGGTCCAGGATACTACGAGCAGTACTTC.

In this sample, this clone turned up once. The J gene is TRBJ1-1, the V gene TRBV6-1; D is ambiguous. The V end lost 6 bases, the J end lost 1 base, and 9 bases lay between the germline ends. CDR3 length: 13 residues. CDR1 is MNHNS, CDR2 SASEGT, per germline. CDR3 DNA sequence: TGTGCCAGCAGCGGCACAGCGAACACTGAAGCTTTCTTT. It yields the protein CASSGTANTEAFF.

The chain has TRBV5-1 and TRBJ1-1, with no clear D. V was cut by 0 bases and J by 1 base, with 7 bases left in between. CDR1 is SGHRS, CDR2 YFSETQ, per germline. The CDR3 extends over 14 amino acids. Written as DNA, the CDR3 is TGCGCCAGCAGCTTGGAACCGCAGAACACTGAAGCTTTCTTT. It encodes CASSLEPQNTEAFF.

DNA of the CDR3: TGTGCCAGCAGCCAAGCCGGAGGGTTTACAGAAGAGACCCAGTACTTC. Amino acids: CASSQAGGFTEETQYF. The genes are TRBV4-2 and TRBJ2-5; tentatively, D is TRBD2 (6 bases). Germline V gene lookup returns CDR1 LGHNA and CDR2 YNFKEQ. Trimming cost V 1 base and J 3 bases, with 15 bases left between them. This CDR3 region has 16 residues.

V gene TRBV6-1 combines with J gene TRBJ2-2; 11 bases line up with TRBD2. J lost 0 bases, V lost 4 bases, and 1 base had no gene match. The CDR3 is 16 residues long. The germline gives CDR1 MNHNS, CDR2 SASEGT. CDR3 nucleotides: TGTGCCAGCAGTGTACTAGCGGGGGCGAACACCGGGGAGCTGTTTTTT. Encoded protein: CASSVLAGANTGELFF.